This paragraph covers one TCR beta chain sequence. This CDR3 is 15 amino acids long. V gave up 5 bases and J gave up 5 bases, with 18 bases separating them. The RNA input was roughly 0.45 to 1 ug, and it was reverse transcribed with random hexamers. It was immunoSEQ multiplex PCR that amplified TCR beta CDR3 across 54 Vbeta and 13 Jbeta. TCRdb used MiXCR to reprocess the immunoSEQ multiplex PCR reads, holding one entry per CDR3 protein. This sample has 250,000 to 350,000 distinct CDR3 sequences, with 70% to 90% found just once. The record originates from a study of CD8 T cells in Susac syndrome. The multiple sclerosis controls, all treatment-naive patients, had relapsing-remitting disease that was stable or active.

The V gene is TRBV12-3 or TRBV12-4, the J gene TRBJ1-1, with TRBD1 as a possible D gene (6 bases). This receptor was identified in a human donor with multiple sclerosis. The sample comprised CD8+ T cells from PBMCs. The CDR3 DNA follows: TGTGCCAGCAGTAGCCTGACAGGTACGCGAACTGAAGCTTTCTTT. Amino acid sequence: CASSSLTGTRTEAFF.